These 30 T cell receptor beta chains were all obtained from the same sample, sequenced in a study of T cells in women clearing cervical HPV infection (dated by TCRdb to the late 2010s). The library was built by means of the immunoSEQ multiplex PCR assay. TCRdb stores this immuneACCESS table with in-frame sequences only. Part of the clones is absent; in the studies checked, under half of the shortfall reflects unresolved V genes, and no reason is known for the rest. The sample's own table lists fewer than 30,000 clones. Of the sample, 3.5% to 4% falls within the top ten clones. Sequencing was carried out using blood buffy coat. The receptors stem from a woman between 18 and 70 years old with a cervical HPV16 infection that either progressed to CIN3+ or cleared (not recorded which).

Comments on this clone: With the read ending 3 residues before the CDR3 end, the germline J gene is used to fill in that end. J is TRBJ2-5 and V is TRBV5-1; D remains ambiguous. The germline V gene encodes CDR1 SGHRS and CDR2 YFSETQ. V was cut by 4 bases and J by 5 bases, with 12 bases left in between. This CDR3 spans 13 amino acids. CDR3 loop: CASSGNFGETQYF. The sequenced CDR3 bases are TGCGCCAGCAGCGGAAACTTCGGGGAGACC. The full variable domain, in which reference TRBV5-1 and TRBJ2-5 provide the parts outside the CDR3, is KAGVTQTPRYLIKTRGQQVTLSCSPISGHRSVSWYQQTPGQGLQFLFEYFSETQRNKGNFPGRFSGRQFSNSRSEMNVSTLELGDSALYLCASSGNFGETQYFGPGTRLLVL.

In the case of this clone: The observed sequence ends 3 residues before the CDR3 terminus, with the missing tail filled in from the germline J gene. The rearrangement uses TRBV19 and TRBJ1-2, with D possibly TRBD1 on 5 matching bases. The CDR3 runs 16 residues. Germline V gene sequence: CDR1 LNHDA, CDR2 SQIVND (reference sequence). Incomplete CDR3 DNA: TGTGCCAGTAGTATGAAAGGGGCGGGGGTTAGGGATACC. It yields the protein CASSMKGAGVRDT. The whole CDR3 protein is CASSMKGAGVRDTYTF.

Turning to this clone: The DNA ends 3 residues before the CDR3 does, and the rest of the CDR3 is filled in from the germline J gene. The rearrangement links TRBV20-1 to TRBJ2-3, with TRBD2 matching over 15 bases. The CDR3 covers 19 residues. The trim removed 1 base at V and 2 bases at J, leaving 10 bases unmatched. CDR1 DFQATT and CDR2 SNEGSKA come from the germline V gene (reference sequence). The DNA read from the CDR3 is TGCAGTGCTAGAGCAATCGGACTAGCGGGGGGGCCTTACACAGATACG. Translated: CSARAIGLAGGPYTDT. The full CDR3 is CSARAIGLAGGPYTDTQYF.

About this clone itself: Read coverage stops 3 residues before the CDR3 terminus; the germline J gene supplies the remainder. V is TRBV7-9 and J is TRBJ1-2, with D perhaps matching TRBD1 (5 bases). The germline V gene encodes CDR1 SEHNR and CDR2 FQNEAQ (reference sequence). The CDR3 contains 12 residues. Partial CDR3 DNA: TGTGCCAGCAGCCCCGGCGGGGACCTC. Residues: CASSPGGDL. In full, the CDR3 is CASSPGGDLYTF.

A note on this clone: The read finishes 3 residues shy of the CDR3 end, and the germline J gene is used to complete it. J is TRBJ1-1 and V is TRBV19, with 9 bases identical to TRBD1. Germline lookup yields CDR1 LNHDA and CDR2 SQIVND (reference sequence). With 6 bases clipped from V and 7 bases from J, the junction kept 9 bases outside the gene matches. CDR3 length: 14 amino acids. CDR3 bases read: TGTGCCAGTAGCCGGGACAGGGCCCGACTTGAA. This encodes CASSRDRARLE. The whole CDR3 sequence reads CASSRDRARLEAFF.

With respect to this clone: A read error may produce the germline difference seen at one junction end. The CDR3 end falls 3 residues outside the read, so it is completed with the germline J gene. This CDR3 is also generated by other DNA sequences in the sample. The chain links TRBV30 to TRBJ1-3; 9 nucleotides line up with TRBD1. The CDR3 has 14 residues. Germline values: CDR1 GTSNPN, CDR2 SVGIG (reference sequence). The CDR3 region is CAWSTGGSGNTIYF. CDR3 DNA (partial): TGTGCCTGGAGTACAGGGGGCAGTGGAAACACG.

To note about this clone: The DNA ends 3 residues before the CDR3 does, and the rest of the CDR3 is filled in from the germline J gene. V is TRBV14 and J is TRBJ2-7, with D possibly being TRBD1 (6 bases). Trimming removed 5 bases from V and 3 bases from J, with 17 bases in between. Germline CDR1 reads SGHDN; CDR2 reads FVKESK. The CDR3 consists of 15 residues. The CDR3 sequence: CASSDRLGTLYEQYF. The sequenced CDR3 bases are TGTGCCAGCAGCGACAGATTGGGGACACTCTACGAG. Full variable domain (rest looked up from reference TRBV14 and TRBJ2-7): EAGVTQFPSHSVIEKGQTVTLRCDPISGHDNLYWYRRVMGKEIKFLLHFVKESKQDESGMPNNRFLAERTGGTYSTLKVQPAELEDSGVYFCASSDRLGTLYEQYFGPGTRLTVT.

On this clone: The read terminates 3 residues ahead of where the CDR3 ends, so the germline J gene completes it. The J gene is TRBJ2-5, the V gene TRBV2; 7 nucleotides match TRBD2. Germline CDR1 reads SNHLY; CDR2 reads FYNNEI. The junction had 6 bases not matched to a gene; V was cut back by 2 bases and J by 3 bases. The CDR3 spans 15 residues. The CDR3 loop is CASSELSGSKETQYF. The part of the CDR3 DNA that was read is TGTGCCAGCAGTGAACTTAGCGGGTCTAAAGAGACC.

The CDR3 sequence is CASSLQGSRVGNTEAFF. The CDR3 bases that were read are TGTGCCAGCAGTCTACAGGGGAGTCGGGTAGGGAACACTGAA. This chain connects TRBV2 to TRBJ1-1, with 7 bases identical to TRBD1. The read terminates 3 residues ahead of where the CDR3 ends, so the germline J gene completes it. The CDR3 has 17 amino acids. CDR1 and CDR2 from the germline V gene are SNHLY and FYNNEI. V gave up 5 bases and J gave up 1 base; unmatched junction bases: 13.

Concerning this clone itself: The CDR3 extends 3 residues past the end of the read, so its final part is completed from the germline J gene. J is TRBJ1-6 and V is TRBV28, with TRBD1 identical over 9 bases. The CDR3 runs to 14 residues. Trimming removed 10 bases from V and 7 bases from J; junction bases left unmatched: 8. Germline assignment: CDR1 MDHEN and CDR2 SYDVKM. CDR3 bases read: TGTGCCACCGGGACAGGGAGGCAAAATTCACCC. Translated, it gives CATGTGRQNSP. The whole CDR3 protein is CATGTGRQNSPLHF. The full variable domain, with the rest looked up from reference TRBV28 and TRBJ1-6, is DVKVTQSSRYLVKRTGEKVFLECVQDMDHENMFWYRQDPGLGLRLIYFSYDVKMKEKGDIPEGYSVSREKKERFSLILESASTNQTSMYLCATGTGRQNSPLHFGNGTRLTVT.

A remark on this clone: The missing CDR3 end, 3 residues past where the read stops, is filled in from the germline J gene. This chain joins TRBV29-1 and TRBJ2-3, with D possibly TRBD2 on 6 matching bases. The CDR3 consists of 16 residues. The V gene's germline CDR1 is SQVTM and CDR2 ANQGSEA. The CDR3 DNA, read in part, is TGCAGCGTTGAAGGGGGTATGGCGGGGCGCAGTGGGACG. Its protein is CSVEGGMAGRSGT. The whole CDR3 sequence reads CSVEGGMAGRSGTQYF.

For this clone: The read halts 3 residues ahead of the CDR3 end, with the missing end drawn from the germline J gene. The V gene is TRBV5-1, the J gene TRBJ2-3; 9 positions agree with TRBD2. From germline, CDR1 is SGHRS and CDR2 YFSETQ. V lost 0 bases, J lost 4 bases, and 9 bases stayed unmatched. The CDR3 is made up of 17 amino acids. The sequenced part of the CDR3 DNA is TGCGCCAGCAGCTTGGGCTCGTCTAGCGGGACCCCAGATACG. This sequence encodes CASSLGSSSGTPDT. The entire CDR3 protein reads CASSLGSSSGTPDTQYF.

A note on this clone: From the germline J gene comes the end of the CDR3, since the read stops 3 residues before it. The chain has TRBV20-1 and TRBJ1-4; possibly TRBD1 for D (5 bases). The V and J ends lost 0 bases and 7 bases respectively, with 15 bases between them. CDR3 length equals 15 residues. Germline V gene data show CDR1 as DFQATT and CDR2 as SNEGSKA (reference sequence). CDR3 sequence: CSARDRGGGGEKLFF. The covered CDR3 bases are TGCAGTGCTAGAGATCGTGGGGGGGGAGGTGAAAAA.

For this clone: The missing CDR3 end, 3 residues past where the read stops, is filled in from the germline J gene. The chain is built from TRBV5-1 and TRBJ2-5; D might be TRBD1 (5 bases). CDR1 is SGHRS and CDR2 is YFSETQ in the germline V gene. The length of the CDR3 is 14 residues. The V end was cut by 3 bases, the J end by 1 base, with 10 bases between. CDR3 DNA, as far as it was read: TGCGCCAGCAGCTACCAGGGATTCCAAGAGACC. Protein sequence: CASSYQGFQET. In full, the CDR3 is CASSYQGFQETQYF.

As to this clone: The read falls 3 residues short of the CDR3 end, and the missing part is taken from the germline J gene. V and J are TRBV7-2 and TRBJ2-1; D unresolved. The CDR3 is made up of 12 amino acids. V was clipped by 5 bases and J by 6 bases, with 8 bases between them. Germline CDR1 is SGHTA and CDR2 is FQGNSA. Partial CDR3 DNA: TGTGCCAGCAGCCGAGCCCCCAATGAG. It is translated as CASSRAPNE. The entire CDR3 is CASSRAPNEQFF.

As to this clone: Coverage ceases 3 residues before the CDR3 finishes, and the germline J gene fills in the end. The rearrangement uses TRBV20-1 and TRBJ2-7; 8 bases align to TRBD1. Germline CDR1 is DFQATT and CDR2 is SNEGSKA (reference sequence). Trimming at V came to 6 bases and at J to 3 bases, leaving 10 bases not matched to a gene. This CDR3 is 14 amino acids long. CDR3 sequence: CSAKGQEPYYEQYF. CDR3 DNA, as far as it was read: TGCAGTGCCAAGGGACAGGAACCTTACTACGAG.

A remark on this clone: The CDR3 goes on 3 residues after the read ends, and that part is filled in from the germline J gene. The chain uses TRBV18 and TRBJ2-1, with 7 nucleotides matching TRBD2. This CDR3 is 16 amino acids long. CDR1 and CDR2 from the germline V gene are KGHSH and LQKENI. The V gene end was trimmed by 6 bases and the J gene end by 1 base; junction bases not matched to a gene: 9. CDR3 protein: CASSPSGGASYNEQFF. CDR3 DNA (partial): TGTGCCAGCTCCCCTTCGGGGGGTGCTTCCTACAATGAG.

As concerns this clone: Read coverage stops 3 residues before the CDR3 terminus; the germline J gene supplies the remainder. V is TRBV7-2 and J is TRBJ2-4; D might be TRBD1 (6 bases). Germline V gene sequence: CDR1 SGHTA, CDR2 FQGNSA. This CDR3 spans 14 amino acids. This CDR3 reads CASSLVQGNYGQYF. The CDR3 bases that were read are TGTGCCAGCAGCTTAGTACAGGGAAACTATGGT.

The CDR3 protein is CASRPQGDMGRKETQYF. The covered CDR3 bases are TGTGCCAGCAGACCTCAAGGGGACATGGGGCGGAAAGAGACC. The chain combines TRBV6-2 or TRBV6-3 with TRBJ2-5, with D possibly TRBD1 on 6 matching bases. Coverage ceases 3 residues before the CDR3 finishes, and the germline J gene fills in the end. The CDR3 length is 17 residues. V gave up 6 bases and J gave up 3 bases, with 23 bases separating them. Germline V gives CDR1 MNHEY, CDR2 SVGEGT.

In the case of this clone: The read finishes 3 residues shy of the CDR3 end, and the germline J gene is used to complete it. The rearrangement joins TRBV6-2 or TRBV6-3 to TRBJ1-1, with a weak D call TRBD1 (5 bases). This CDR3 comprises 13 residues. CDR1 is MNHEY, CDR2 SVGEGT, per germline. V was clipped by 10 bases and J by 4 bases, with 16 bases between them. The CDR3 loop reads CAILRRGGTEAFF. The covered CDR3 bases are TGTGCCATCCTTAGGAGGGGTGGCACTGAA.

Turning to this clone: The CDR3 goes on 3 residues after the read ends, and that part is filled in from the germline J gene. J is TRBJ2-1 and V is TRBV5-4, with 7 bases that match TRBD2. The CDR3 is 14 residues long. Germline assignment: CDR1 SGHNT and CDR2 YYREEE (reference sequence). Unmatched junction bases numbered 7, after V lost 4 bases and J lost 6 bases. The CDR3 protein is CASSPKGGSNEQFF. The sequenced CDR3 bases are TGTGCCAGCAGCCCGAAAGGCGGGAGCAATGAG.

In regard to this clone: The read ends 3 residues shy of where the CDR3 ends; the end is completed using the germline J gene. The chain uses TRBV29-1 and TRBJ2-1; tentatively, D is TRBD1 (8 bases). V was clipped by 6 bases and J by 5 bases, with 17 bases between them. From germline, CDR1 is SQVTM and CDR2 ANQGSEA. This CDR3 is built from 14 residues. CDR3 residues: CSVGRTGRDNEQFF. CDR3 DNA, as far as it was read: TGCAGCGTCGGGAGGACAGGGAGGGACAATGAG.

For this clone: The CDR3 is cut off 3 residues early in the read; its end comes from the germline J gene. The genes are TRBV5-4 and TRBJ1-4; D remains ambiguous. The CDR3 totals 15 residues. Germline CDR1 and CDR2: SGHNT and YYREEE (reference sequence). The V and J ends lost 0 bases and 7 bases respectively, with 13 bases between them. CDR3 DNA, as far as it was read: TGTGCCAGCAGCTTGGCCGTCGGCGGAATTGAAAAA. Translating it yields CASSLAVGGIEK. The whole CDR3 sequence reads CASSLAVGGIEKLFF.

A remark on this clone: The read finishes 3 residues shy of the CDR3 end, and the germline J gene is used to complete it. The chain is built from TRBV18 and TRBJ2-4; TRBD1 is a possible D gene (6 bases). CDR1 is KGHSH, CDR2 LQKENI, per germline. The CDR3 sequence is 13 residues long. The sequenced CDR3 bases are TGTGCCAGCTCACCCGGGGACAACTATGGT. This gives the protein CASSPGDNYG. The complete CDR3 protein is CASSPGDNYGQYF.

Concerning this clone itself: The read falls 3 residues short of the CDR3 end, and the missing part is taken from the germline J gene. The chain combines TRBV5-4 with TRBJ1-5; D may be TRBD1 (5 bases). V lost 3 bases and J 9 bases, leaving 10 bases between the germline ends. This CDR3 spans 12 amino acids. Germline-derived CDR1 and CDR2 are SGHNT and YYREEE (reference sequence). The CDR3 DNA, read in part, is TGTGCCAGCAGCTGGGGGGATGGGCCC. Residues: CASSWGDGP. The whole CDR3 sequence is CASSWGDGPQHF.

A note on this clone: The read comes to an end 3 residues before the CDR3 does, leaving the germline J gene to fill in the end. The chain uses TRBV13 and TRBJ2-7; a possible D gene is TRBD2 (6 bases). Germline CDR1 PRHDT, CDR2 FYEKMQ (reference sequence). V shed 5 bases and J shed 5 bases, with 16 bases lying between them. This CDR3 has 14 residues. The covered CDR3 bases are TGTGCCAGCAGCACCCGACTAGGGAGCCACGAG. Its translation is CASSTRLGSHE. The whole CDR3 sequence reads CASSTRLGSHEQYF.

Points on this clone: The CDR3 end falls 3 residues outside the read, so it is completed with the germline J gene. V gene TRBV7-2 combines with J gene TRBJ2-5, with D possibly TRBD2 on 5 matching bases. This CDR3 is 13 amino acids long. V dropped 1 base and J dropped 5 bases, with 8 bases sitting between them. Germline V gives CDR1 SGHTA, CDR2 FQGNSA. The part of the CDR3 DNA that was read is TGTGCCAGCAGCTTAGGAGGGTTGGAGACC. This translates into CASSLGGLET. The complete CDR3 sequence is CASSLGGLETQYF. The variable domain in full, with the rest retrieved from reference TRBV7-2 and TRBJ2-5, is GAGVSQSPSNKVTEKGKDVELRCDPISGHTALYWYRQSLGQGLEFLIYFQGNSAPDKSGLPSDRFSAERTGGSVSTLTIQRTQQEDSAVYLCASSLGGLETQYFGPGTRLLVL.

To note about this clone: The CDR3 is cut off 3 residues early in the read; its end comes from the germline J gene. This chain connects TRBV5-1 to TRBJ1-1, with 7 bases fitting TRBD1. This CDR3 has 15 amino acids. The germline CDR1 and CDR2 sequences are SGHRS and YFSETQ. The trim removed 3 bases at V and 4 bases at J, leaving 9 bases unmatched. The DNA read from the CDR3 is TGCGCCAGCAGCTCCGACAGGGTTGGCGTCACTGAA. Translating gives CASSSDRVGVTE. The full CDR3 reads CASSSDRVGVTEAFF.

Points on this clone: The CDR3 is cut off 3 residues early in the read; its end comes from the germline J gene. The chain links TRBV30 to TRBJ1-1; no clear D gene. V was cut by 0 bases and J by 6 bases, with 11 bases left in between. Germline V lookup: CDR1 GTSNPN, CDR2 SVGIG (reference sequence). The CDR3 runs 13 residues. The sequenced part of the CDR3 DNA is TGTGCCTGGAGTGTGGGCCAGCGGGCTGAA. Its translation is CAWSVGQRAE. The full CDR3 protein reads CAWSVGQRAEAFF. Complete variable domain (other parts from reference TRBV30 and TRBJ1-1): SQTIHQWPATLVQPVGSPLSLECTVEGTSNPNLYWYRQAAGRGLQLLFYSVGIGQISSEVPQNLSASRPQDRQFILSSKKLLLSDSGFYLCAWSVGQRAEAFFGQGTRLTVV.

A note on this clone: From the germline J gene comes the end of the CDR3, since the read stops 3 residues before it. The gene calls are TRBV20-1 and TRBJ2-7; maybe TRBD2 (7 bases). Germline CDR1 DFQATT, CDR2 SNEGSKA (reference sequence). The CDR3 contains 14 residues. V was clipped by 5 bases and J by 6 bases, with 20 bases between them. Incomplete CDR3 DNA: TGCAGTGCTGAAGGGGGGGCGTATCCGGGCGAG. This codes for CSAEGGAYPGE. The whole CDR3 reads CSAEGGAYPGEQYF.